This TCR beta chain was observed in a study of T-cell reconstitution after alpha-beta-depleted transplantation in children. The authors prepared the TCRbeta library with unique molecular identifiers. TCRdb reanalysed the PCR reads using MiXCR and keeps one entry per CDR3 protein. The repertoire holds about 360,000 distinct CDR3 sequences, with about an eighth as singletons. Between the trimmed V and J ends, which lost 2 bases and 1 base, there was a span of 5 bases. The CDR3 has 12 residues. In germline, CDR1 is SQVTM, CDR2 ANQGSEA. This chain joins TRBV29-1 and TRBJ1-1; D not resolved. The sequence derives from a human donor who donated a stem cell graft to a child with Fanconi anemia. Specimen: PBMCs, collected from the stem cell graft. The chain's CDR3 is CSVELTNTEAFF. The CDR3 DNA sequence: TGCAGCGTTGAACTGACGAACACTGAAGCTTTCTTT.